This T cell receptor (beta chain) appears in the sequencing data of a study of shared clonotypes between healthy human individuals (dated by TCRdb to 2020 to 2021). About the study as a whole: A few men and a couple of women, aged 18 to 49 years, made up the cohort. For each donor, CD4 naive and CD4 memory were each given three plates, CD8 naive was given two plates, and CD8 memory was given one plate. Between about 0.85 and 9.5 billion PBMCs per donor were obtained by leukapheresis. Different laboratories and diverse techniques were used to prepare libraries and sequence TCR repertoires, to increase sequencing depth and limit assay-specific biases. To estimate repertoire size and how much clonotype sharing occurs between individuals, the study deeply sequenced the blood TCR repertoires of five healthy adults. The full study reports these points: The genetic and exposure-history diversity represented was limited by the small number of donors. Sampling was limited to blood, and TCR repertoires in tissue likely differ from TCR repertoires in blood. About 5% of naive CD4, around 3.6% of naive CD8, about 2.5% of memory CD4, and approximately 0.4% of memory CD8 clonotypes were shared across a few donors. Compared with non-shared clonotypes, clonotypes shared by all four sorted-subset donors had higher generation probabilities. Larger estimated clonotype richness was generally found for naive subsets than for memory subsets. Pairwise subsampling indicated that sequencing depth was expected to affect the degree of clonotype sharing among donors. Even with the large sequencing depth, rarefaction of the sorted-subset datasets indicated that sequencing was incomplete.

CD8 naive samples were obtained by positive selection for CCR7 among CD45RO-negative cells, yielding a CD45RA+CCR7+ population from which TemRA cells were excluded. The donors were healthy, HIV-negative adults who had no recently reported acute infections or vaccinations. All donors were Caucasian adults living in Nashville, Tennessee, USA. Blood was collected by leukapheresis, and PBMCs were isolated by Ficoll-Histopaque density gradient centrifugation and then cryopreserved in liquid nitrogen vapor phase. Analytical flow cytometry was used to check the purity and quantity of each magnetically sorted T cell population. Genomic DNA was isolated from every sorted fraction and measured by UV absorbance on a Nanodrop 2000c. Using the deep immunoSEQ assay, TCR CDR3 regions were amplified from genomic DNA by multiplex PCR. Extracted genomic DNA from each cell subset was spread evenly across all wells of several immunoSEQ 96-well plates, with each plate serving as a replicate. Each replicate PCR for sorted subsets received approximately 200 ng genomic DNA, equal to tens of thousands of T cell genomes. The purified libraries were quantified using a Qubit 3.0 fluorometer, sized with a Bioanalyzer 2100, and then quantified again using the KAPA Library Quantification kit. Each immunoSEQ 96-well plate was sequenced on its own single-read 150-cycle Illumina NextSeq 550 flow cell. The paper's data handling went like this. Because the immunoSEQ output held only junctional sequences and lacked quality scores, the filtering could not match the filtering applied to full-length reads. Sequences were annotated with PyIR, a Python wrapper for IgBLAST v1.9, and V/J genes and CDR3 were assigned using IMGT germline references. Any read was removed if the V/J assignment was weak (E-value above 1e-6), the CDR3 was missing, or the read contained stop codons, out-of-frame junctions, or ambiguous translated residues. A V3J clonotype was defined by an identical inferred V gene, J gene, and CDR3 amino acid sequence. To compute the percentage overlap between repertoires, the number of shared unique clonotypes was divided by the size of the smaller repertoire. Repertoire richness was assessed with RTK rarefaction, the Chao1 estimator, and Recon v2.1 estimates of unobserved clonotypes. Generation probabilities were computed with OLGA for all TCRbeta clonotypes obtained by the gDNA method from a handful of donors. The table was pulled from immuneACCESS by TCRdb, which kept in-frame rearrangements only. Such tables lose some clones; where checked, under half of the loss comes from unresolved V genes, and the rest has no known cause. V and J calls and clone size are copied from that table; D and trimming were computed from the DNA. The sample has about 2,100,000 clones on record, 85% to 95% of them singletons. Of the sample, under 2% is held by the ten largest clones.

From cysteine to phenylalanine, the CDR3 is 16 amino acids long. The only DNA kept is the CDR3, 48 bases in frame from the first base. V is pruned by 5 bases and J by 8 bases, leaving 14 bases of the junction without a gene match. CDR1 and CDR2, per the germline V gene (reference sequence), are MNHEY and SMNVEV. Of note for this clone: No antigen is known for it. Nothing much larger sits one base from this clone, and base qualities are not available.

This receptor chain uses TRBV27 and TRBJ1-4; the junction holds 7 bases that match TRBD1. This receptor was obtained from a man aged 18 to 30 in good health. Some clones in this sample may be carry-over from other donors' samples. Sequencing was done on a sample of naive CD8+ T cells from PBMCs. The meaning of the sample's cell subset or site label: CD45RA+CCR7+. CDR3 loop: CASSKIHSTGPEKLFF. The nucleotide sequence is given as TGTGCCAGCAGTAAAATCCACTCGACAGGGCCCGAAAAACTGTTTTTT. The reference TRBV27 and TRBJ1-4 proteins fill in what lies around the CDR3, so the full variable domain reads EAQVTQNPRYLITVTGKKLTVTCSQNMNHEYMSWYRQDPGLGLRQIYYSMNVEVTDKGDVPEGYKVSRKEKRNFPLILESPSPNQTSLYFCASSKIHSTGPEKLFFGSGTQLSVL.